This T cell receptor beta chain was captured in a study of human T cells and chemical hapten exposure. Study-wide background: Small pooled library volume differences chiefly drove per-sample TCR yield variation. Broader study findings: Sensitizing to DPC left TCRs with a frequency above 1 in 1000 unaltered.

The time point is: healthy volunteer bleed at 2 weeks. It was from unfractionated whole blood that total RNA was extracted. Looked up from germline, CDR1 is SGDLS and CDR2 is YYNGEE. The CDR3 loop spans 12 amino acids. V dropped 0 bases and J dropped 8 bases, with 8 bases sitting between them. In this sample, this clonotype turned up many times. No antigen is known for it. The study's library attached unique molecular identifiers to single cDNA molecules. Original analysis: The number of TCRs in each sample had a median of approximately 96,000 and spanned roughly 23,224 to 750,000. TCRdb ran MiXCR on the RACE reads and lists one entry per CDR3 protein. TCRdb, not the authors, supplied the V and J calls. This table holds tens of thousands of distinct CDR3 sequences, 3.5% to 4.5% found once.

Sequencing was performed on whole blood. The receptor comes from a female donor in good health. Some clones in this sample may be carry-over from other donors' samples. This chain connects TRBV9 to TRBJ1-2, with unresolved D. The CDR3 DNA reads TGTGCCAGCAGCGTAGGCCTTAGAGGCTACACCTTC. Encoded protein: CASSVGLRGYTF. Full variable domain (missing parts from reference TRBV9 and TRBJ1-2): DSGVTQTPKHLITATGQRVTLRCSPRSGDLSVYWYQQSLDQGLQFLIQYYNGEERAKGNILERFSAQQFPDLHSELNLSSLELGDSALYFCASSVGLRGYTFGSGTRLTVV.